A selection of T cell receptor beta chains follows, all from one sample in a study of T cells in Graves' hyperthyroidism and ophthalmopathy. TCRdb fed the multiplex PCR reads into MiXCR, producing one record per CDR3 protein. In the table there are some 460,000 distinct CDR3 sequences, 15% to 18% of which are singletons. The sequencing input was blood. The receptors stem from a woman aged 18 to 35 with Graves' hyperthyroidism. Each CDR3 is given with its conserved first and last residue. The D gene is left open where the match is weak. Size is omitted from some rows. Given values are once, few, many or a class for expanded clones.

V	D	size	J	DNA	CDR3
TRBV29-1	TRBD1	many	TRBJ2-1	TGCAGCGTCCAGGGGGGACAGGGGGCCTTCAATGAGCAGTTCTTC	CSVQGGQGAFNEQFF
TRBV7-8	-	many	TRBJ1-2	TGTGCCAGCAGGTCAGGAGGGCGCTCCGCCACGGGAGGCTACACCTTC	CASRSGGRSATGGYTF
TRBV6-5	-	-	TRBJ1-5	TGTGCCAGCAGTTACTACGGAGGGAATCAGCCCCAGCATTTT	CASSYYGGNQPQHF
TRBV2	TRBD1	many	TRBJ2-2	TGTGCCACAACAGGACAGGGCACCACCGGGGAGCTGTTTTTT	CATTGQGTTGELFF
TRBV7-9	-	-	TRBJ1-1	TGTGCCAGCAGCTCGACCCTGACAGGTAGGATGAACACTGAAGCTTTCTTT	CASSSTLTGRMNTEAFF
TRBV19	-	-	TRBJ2-6	TGTGCCAGTAGTGAGGGGACGGGGGCTCTCTTCGCCGGGGCCAACGTCCTGACTTTC	CASSEGTGALFAGANVLTF
TRBV7-9	TRBD1	many	TRBJ2-5	TGTGCCACCACCCCGGCAGGGGGTCTGGAGACCCAGTACTTC	CATTPAGGLETQYF
TRBV28	TRBD2	many	TRBJ2-1	TGTGCCAGCAGTTTGGCGGGGGGCCATAATGAGCAGTTCTTC	CASSLAGGHNEQFF
TRBV13	-	many	TRBJ2-1	TGTGCCAGCAGCCGAGCCGTTGTGGACAATGAGCAGTTCTTC	CASSRAVVDNEQFF
TRBV6-1	TRBD2	few	TRBJ2-3	TGTGCCAGCGAAAGCGGGAGCGTCCCAGATACGCAGTATTTT	CASESGSVPDTQYF
TRBV5-6	-	-	TRBJ2-7	TGTGCCAGCAGGCGAGGGAGTGGGGGCTACGAGCAGTACTTC	CASRRGSGGYEQYF
TRBV3-1	-	many	TRBJ2-1	TGTGCCAGCAGCCAAGGACACAAGGCTGAGCAGTTCTTC	CASSQGHKAEQFF
TRBV28	-	many	TRBJ2-7	TGTGCCAGCAGCAGTCCCGAGGGGGTCGAGCAGTACTTC	CASSSPEGVEQYF
TRBV20-1	TRBD2	-	TRBJ2-7	TGCAGTGCTAGCTTCGGACTAGCGGGAGTGGAAGAGCAGTACTTC	CSASFGLAGVEEQYF
TRBV19	-	once	TRBJ2-7	TGTGCCAGTAGTATGGGTAACGTCTACGAGCAGCACTTC	CASSMGNVYEQHF
TRBV12-3/TRBV12-4	TRBD1	few	TRBJ2-7	TGTGCCGGCAGGCGGGACAGGGTATCCGAGCAGTACTTC	CAGRRDRVSEQYF
TRBV6-2/TRBV6-3	TRBD1	-	TRBJ1-5	TGTGCCAGCAAGGACGGACAGGGGCATCAGCCCCAGCATTTT	CASKDGQGHQPQHF
TRBV5-1	-	few	TRBJ2-6	TGCGCCAGCAGCTTAACCACGTCTGGGGCCAACGTCCTGACTTTC	CASSLTTSGANVLTF
TRBV2	-	many	TRBJ2-1	TGTGCCAGCATGAGAGGGAACAATGAGCAGTTCTTC	CASMRGNNEQFF
TRBV7-2	TRBD1	many	TRBJ2-7	TGTGCCAGCAGCAACCGGGACAGGGGCGAGCAGTACTTC	CASSNRDRGEQYF
TRBV29-1	-	-	TRBJ2-2	TGCAGCGTTGAAGGGGCCTCCGGGGAGCTGTTTTTT	CSVEGASGELFF
TRBV7-3	TRBD2	-	TRBJ2-5	TGTGCCAGCAGCTTATACGGACTAGCGGGAGGAGAAGAGACCCAGTACTTC	CASSLYGLAGGEETQYF
TRBV2	-	-	TRBJ2-2	TGTGCCAGCACGCGGACAGCCGGGGAGCTGTTTTTT	CASTRTAGELFF
TRBV14	-	few	TRBJ1-4	TGTGCCAGCAGCCAAGACTGGGATCTCGAAAAACTGTTTTTT	CASSQDWDLEKLFF
TRBV6-2/TRBV6-3	-	-	TRBJ2-7	TGTGCCAGCAGTACTACCGGAGATATCTACGAGCAGTACTTC	CASSTTGDIYEQYF
TRBV2	TRBD1	-	TRBJ2-3	TGTGCCAGCAGTGAAGTTGGGGTCGGGACAGGGGGAGATACGCAGTATTTT	CASSEVGVGTGGDTQYF
TRBV5-1	TRBD1	many	TRBJ2-7	TGCGCCAGCAGCTTCAACAGGGGAGACGAGCAGTACTTC	CASSFNRGDEQYF
TRBV12-3/TRBV12-4	-	many	TRBJ1-1	TGTGCCAGCAGTTCCCAGCTGACAGGCGCGATCACTGAAGCTTTCTTT	CASSSQLTGAITEAFF
TRBV6-1	TRBD1	-	TRBJ1-2	TGTGCCAGCAGACCCTACCAGGGGGCGACCGACTATGGCTACACCTTC	CASRPYQGATDYGYTF
TRBV20-1	TRBD1	many	TRBJ1-5	TGCAGTGCTAGAATTGCAACAGGGGGCAATCAGCCCCAGCATTTT	CSARIATGGNQPQHF
TRBV6-5	TRBD1	many	TRBJ1-2	TGTGCCAGCAGTTACAGGGAGGACAGGGGGCATGGCTACACCTTC	CASSYREDRGHGYTF
TRBV2	TRBD1	many	TRBJ1-1	TGTGCCAGCAGAATGGGACAGGGGAACACTGAAGCTTTCTTT	CASRMGQGNTEAFF
TRBV10-1	-	many	TRBJ2-7	TGCGCCAGCAGTGAGTCGGCCGGGAGCGAGCAGTACTTC	CASSESAGSEQYF
TRBV11-2	-	many	TRBJ1-5	TGTGCCAGCAGCTCGGAGGGGCTTCAGCCCCAGCATTTT	CASSSEGLQPQHF
TRBV5-1	-	few	TRBJ1-1	TGCGCCAGCAGCTTCCCGGACAGATTGAACACTGAAGCTTTCTTT	CASSFPDRLNTEAFF